This TCR beta chain was recovered during a study of monozygotic twins with inflammatory bowel disease. TCRdb re-called the 5' RACE reads and shows each CDR3 protein once, DNA omitted. The sample features 150,000 to 200,000 distinct CDR3 sequences, with 2% to 2.5% in its top ten. The blood volume drawn from each donor was 2.5 to 3 ml. The germline gives CDR1 SGHVS, CDR2 FQNEAQ. This CDR3 has 15 residues. The sequence derives from a human donor with ulcerative colitis or Crohn's disease, or a healthy co-twin of an affected twin (not recorded which). The chain recombines TRBV7-8 with TRBJ2-5; checking the TCRdb D call of TRBD2 is not possible without DNA. What was sequenced was blood. The chain's CDR3 is CATQLAGGPGETQYF.